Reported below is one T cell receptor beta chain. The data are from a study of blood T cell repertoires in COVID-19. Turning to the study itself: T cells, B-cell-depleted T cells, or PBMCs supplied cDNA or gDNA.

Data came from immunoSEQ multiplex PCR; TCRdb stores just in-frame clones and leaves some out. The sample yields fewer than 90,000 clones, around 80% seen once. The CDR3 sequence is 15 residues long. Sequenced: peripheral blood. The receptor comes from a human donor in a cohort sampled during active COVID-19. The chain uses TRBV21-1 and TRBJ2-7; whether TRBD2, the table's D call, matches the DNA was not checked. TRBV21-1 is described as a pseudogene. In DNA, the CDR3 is TGTGCCAGCAGCAAACAACCCTCGGGAGGGATCGAGCAGTACTTC. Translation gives CASSKQPSGGIEQYF.